Below, 10 T cell receptor beta chains from the same sample are listed, as sequenced in a study of cytomegalovirus exposure and HLA in healthy donors. The repertoire was sequenced with immunoSEQ multiplex PCR; TCRdb's copy has only in-frame clones and lacks some. The sample records some 130,000 clones, roughly 90% being singletons. Material: PBMCs. The receptors here all came from a young man in good health and CMV-seronegative.

The chain links TRBV11-3 to TRBJ2-1, with D possibly TRBD1 on 5 matching bases. The germline V gene encodes CDR1 SGHNT and CDR2 YENEEA. V lost 5 bases and J 4 bases, leaving 21 bases between the germline ends. The CDR3 extends over 17 amino acids. In DNA, the CDR3 is TGTGCCAGCAGCCCTAGTGCCCAAGGGGCTTCGTACAATGAGCAGTTCTTC. Amino acid sequence: CASSPSAQGASYNEQFF.

This chain connects TRBV12-1 to TRBJ2-7; the table's D call, TRBD1, has no DNA check behind it. TRBV12-1 is a known pseudogene. The CDR3 extends over 14 amino acids. The CDR3 is CASSSHRGPNEQYF. The CDR3 DNA is TGTGCCAGCAGCTCACACAGGGGGCCCAACGAGCAGTACTTC.

CDR3 residues: CASSLTGEQYF. CDR3 nucleotide sequence: TGTGCCAGCAGCCTCACGGGCGAGCAGTACTTC. The gene calls are TRBV7-9 and TRBJ2-7; no firm D call. Germline loops: CDR1 SEHNR, CDR2 FQNEAQ (reference sequence). The CDR3 contains 11 residues. V was pared by 5 bases and J by 6 bases, with 8 bases between. The full variable domain, rest sourced from reference TRBV7-9 and TRBJ2-7, is DTGVSQNPRHKITKRGQNVTFRCDPISEHNRLYWYRQTLGQGPEFLTYFQNEAQLEKSRLLSDRFSAERPKGSFSTLEIQRTEQGDSAMYLCASSLTGEQYFGPGTRLTVT.

This rearrangement joins TRBV5-1 to TRBJ2-7; D may be TRBD1 (6 bases). This CDR3 has 17 amino acids. Trimming shortened V by 0 bases and J by 1 base, and 17 bases separated the two germline ends. Germline V gives CDR1 SGHRS, CDR2 YFSETQ. The CDR3 DNA follows: TGCGCCAGCAGCTTGGCCCTAACAGGGTCCCGTTCCTACGAGCAGTACTTC. Amino acids: CASSLALTGSRSYEQYF.

This chain links TRBV7-2 with TRBJ2-2, with a possible D match to TRBD2 (5 bases). The V gene lost 7 bases and the J gene lost 6 bases, with 12 bases spanning the gap. The length of the CDR3 is 13 residues. CDR1 and CDR2 (germline): SGHTA, FQGNSA. CDR3 DNA sequence: TGTGCCAGCAAACTAGGGATTCCCGGGGAGCTGTTTTTT. Translating gives CASKLGIPGELFF.

This CDR3 reads CASSSQGVTGELFF. CDR3 DNA sequence: TGTGCCAGCAGTTCACAGGGCGTCACCGGGGAGCTGTTTTTT. The chain is built from TRBV6-4 and TRBJ2-2; maybe TRBD1 (6 bases). This CDR3 spans 14 amino acids. Per germline, CDR1 MRHNA and CDR2 SNTAGT. V dropped 5 bases and J dropped 4 bases, with 11 bases sitting between them.

The chain has TRBV5-1 and TRBJ1-1; D unresolved. V gave up 3 bases and J gave up 1 base, with 7 bases separating them. Germline lookup yields CDR1 SGHRS and CDR2 YFSETQ. The CDR3 runs to 13 residues. The CDR3: CASSYSGNTEAFF. The CDR3 DNA reads TGCGCCAGCAGCTACTCGGGGAACACTGAAGCTTTCTTT. Supplemented by reference TRBV5-1 and TRBJ1-1, the full variable domain reads KAGVTQTPRYLIKTRGQQVTLSCSPISGHRSVSWYQQTPGQGLQFLFEYFSETQRNKGNFPGRFSGRQFSNSRSEMNVSTLELGDSALYLCASSYSGNTEAFFGQGTRLTVV.

The chain carries TRBV4-1 and TRBJ1-2; 8 bases agree with TRBD1. CDR3 length: 15 residues. From germline, CDR1 is MGHRA and CDR2 YSYEKL. Losses at the gene ends were 1 base for V and 8 bases for J; bases not matched to a gene: 9. CDR3 nucleotides: TGCGCCAGCAGCCAAGCCCTCGGGACAGGACGCGGCTACACCTTC. Its protein is CASSQALGTGRGYTF.

The V gene is TRBV13, the J gene TRBJ2-5; 9 positions match TRBD2. The J segment lost 6 bases and the V segment lost 2 bases, leaving 7 bases of the junction unmatched. This CDR3 is 15 amino acids long. Germline lookup yields CDR1 PRHDT and CDR2 FYEKMQ (reference sequence). The CDR3 protein is CASSLTLAGWKTQYF. In DNA form, the CDR3 reads TGTGCCAGCAGCTTAACCCTAGCGGGATGGAAGACCCAGTACTTC. Filled out from reference TRBV13 and TRBJ2-5, the complete variable domain reads AAGVIQSPRHLIKEKRETATLKCYPIPRHDTVYWYQQGPGQDPQFLISFYEKMQSDKGSIPDRFSAQQFSDYHSELNMSSLELGDSALYFCASSLTLAGWKTQYFGPGTRLLVL.

The V call is TRBV6-5, the J call TRBJ2-7, with 7 positions matching TRBD1. The length of the CDR3 is 15 residues. Per germline, CDR1 MNHEY and CDR2 SVGAGI. With V trimmed by 11 bases and J by 6 bases, 19 bases remained unmatched. CDR3 nucleotide sequence: TGTGCCGCGGCGTCAGAGGGGGCAGGGAGCTCCGAGCAGTACTTC. Its protein product is CAAASEGAGSSEQYF.